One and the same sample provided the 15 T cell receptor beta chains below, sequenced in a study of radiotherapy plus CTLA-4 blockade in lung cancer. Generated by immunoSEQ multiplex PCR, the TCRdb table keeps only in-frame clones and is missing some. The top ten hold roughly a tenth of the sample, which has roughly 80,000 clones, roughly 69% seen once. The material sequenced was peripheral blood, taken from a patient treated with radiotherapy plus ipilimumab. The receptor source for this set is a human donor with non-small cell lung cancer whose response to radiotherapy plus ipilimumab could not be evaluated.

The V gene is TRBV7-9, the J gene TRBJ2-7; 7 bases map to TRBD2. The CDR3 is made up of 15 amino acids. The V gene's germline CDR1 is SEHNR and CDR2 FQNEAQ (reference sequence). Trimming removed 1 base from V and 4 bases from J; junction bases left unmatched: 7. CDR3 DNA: TGTGCCAGCAGCTTAGTGGGCGGGAGTTCGTACGAGCAGTACTTC. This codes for CASSLVGGSSYEQYF.

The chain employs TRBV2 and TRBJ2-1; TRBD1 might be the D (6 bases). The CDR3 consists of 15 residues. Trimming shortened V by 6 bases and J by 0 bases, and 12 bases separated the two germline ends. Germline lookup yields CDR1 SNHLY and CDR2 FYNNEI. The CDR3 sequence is CASSTDRLSYNEQFF. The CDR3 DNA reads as TGTGCCAGCAGCACTGACAGGCTCTCCTACAATGAGCAGTTCTTC.

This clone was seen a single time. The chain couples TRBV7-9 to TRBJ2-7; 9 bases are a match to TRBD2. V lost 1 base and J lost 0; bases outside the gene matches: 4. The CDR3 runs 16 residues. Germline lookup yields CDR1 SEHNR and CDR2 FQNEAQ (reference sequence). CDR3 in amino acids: CASSLGGGGPSYEQYF. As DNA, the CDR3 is TGTGCCAGCAGCTTAGGCGGGGGGGGCCCCTCCTACGAGCAGTACTTC.

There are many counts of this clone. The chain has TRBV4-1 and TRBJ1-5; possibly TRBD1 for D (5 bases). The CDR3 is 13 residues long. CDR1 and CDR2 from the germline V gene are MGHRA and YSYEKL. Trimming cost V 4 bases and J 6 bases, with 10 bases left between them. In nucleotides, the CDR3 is TGCGCCAGCAGCCCAGGAGGGACTCAGCCCCAGCATTTT. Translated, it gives CASSPGGTQPQHF.

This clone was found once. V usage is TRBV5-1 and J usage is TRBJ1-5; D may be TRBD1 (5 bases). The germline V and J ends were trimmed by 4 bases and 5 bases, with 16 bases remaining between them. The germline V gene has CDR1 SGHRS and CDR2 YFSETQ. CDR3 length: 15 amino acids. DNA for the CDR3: TGCGCCAGCAGCCCCGGGGGGGGAAGGGATCAGCCCCAGCATTTT. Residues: CASSPGGGRDQPQHF.

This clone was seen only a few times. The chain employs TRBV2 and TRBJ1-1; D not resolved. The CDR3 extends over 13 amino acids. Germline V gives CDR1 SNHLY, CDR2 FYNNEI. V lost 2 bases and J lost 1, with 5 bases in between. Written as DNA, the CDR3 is TGTGCCAGCAGTGAATACAGGAACACTGAAGCTTTCTTT. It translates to CASSEYRNTEAFF.

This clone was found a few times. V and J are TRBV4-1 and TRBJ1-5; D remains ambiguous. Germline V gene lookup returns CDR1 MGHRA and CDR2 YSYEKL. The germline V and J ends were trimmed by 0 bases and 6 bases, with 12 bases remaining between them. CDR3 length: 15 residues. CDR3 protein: CASSQDSGWSQPQHF. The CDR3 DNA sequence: TGCGCCAGCAGCCAAGACTCGGGGTGGTCTCAGCCCCAGCATTTT.

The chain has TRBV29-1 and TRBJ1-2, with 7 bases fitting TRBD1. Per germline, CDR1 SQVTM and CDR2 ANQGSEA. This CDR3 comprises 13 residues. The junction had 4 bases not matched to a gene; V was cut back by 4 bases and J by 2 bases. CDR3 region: CSVGRDRNYGYTF. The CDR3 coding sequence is TGCAGCGTTGGGCGGGACAGAAACTATGGCTACACCTTC.

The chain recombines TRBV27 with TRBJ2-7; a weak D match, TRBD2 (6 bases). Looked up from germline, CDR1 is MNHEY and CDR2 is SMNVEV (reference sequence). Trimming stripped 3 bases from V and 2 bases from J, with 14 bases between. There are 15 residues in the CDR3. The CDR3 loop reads CASSFGGRATYEQYF. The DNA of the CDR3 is TGTGCCAGCAGTTTCGGAGGGCGGGCGACCTACGAGCAGTACTTC.

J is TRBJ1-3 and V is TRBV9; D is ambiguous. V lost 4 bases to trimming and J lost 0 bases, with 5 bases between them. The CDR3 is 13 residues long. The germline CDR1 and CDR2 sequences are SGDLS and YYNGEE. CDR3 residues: CASSQFSGNTIYF. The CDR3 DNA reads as TGTGCCAGCAGCCAATTCTCTGGAAACACCATATATTTT. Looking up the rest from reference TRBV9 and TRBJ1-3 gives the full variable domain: DSGVTQTPKHLITATGQRVTLRCSPRSGDLSVYWYQQSLDQGLQFLIQYYNGEERAKGNILERFSAQQFPDLHSELNLSSLELGDSALYFCASSQFSGNTIYFGEGSWLTVV.

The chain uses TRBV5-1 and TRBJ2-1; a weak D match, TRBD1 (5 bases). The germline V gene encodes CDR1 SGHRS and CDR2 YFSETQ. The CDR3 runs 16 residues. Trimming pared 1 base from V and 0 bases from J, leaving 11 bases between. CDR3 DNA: TGCGCCAGCAGCTTGTCAGGGCAAAGCTCCTACAATGAGCAGTTCTTC. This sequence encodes CASSLSGQSSYNEQFF.

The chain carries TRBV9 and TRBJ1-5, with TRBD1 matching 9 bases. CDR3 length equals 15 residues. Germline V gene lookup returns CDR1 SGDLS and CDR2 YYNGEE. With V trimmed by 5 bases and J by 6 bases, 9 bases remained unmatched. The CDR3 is CASSHLPGQGQPQHF. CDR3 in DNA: TGTGCCAGCAGTCATCTCCCGGGACAGGGTCAGCCCCAGCATTTT.

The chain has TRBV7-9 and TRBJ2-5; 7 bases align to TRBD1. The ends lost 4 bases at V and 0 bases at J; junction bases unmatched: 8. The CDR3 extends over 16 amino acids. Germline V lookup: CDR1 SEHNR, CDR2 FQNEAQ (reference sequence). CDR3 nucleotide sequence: TGTGCCAGCAGCTCCCCCCTGACAGGGTACCAAGAGACCCAGTACTTC. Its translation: CASSSPLTGYQETQYF.

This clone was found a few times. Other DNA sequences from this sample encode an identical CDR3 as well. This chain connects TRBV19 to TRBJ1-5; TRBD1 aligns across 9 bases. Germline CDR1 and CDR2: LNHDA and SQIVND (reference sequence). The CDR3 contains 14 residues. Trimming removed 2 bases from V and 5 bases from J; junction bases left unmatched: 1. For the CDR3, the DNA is TGTGCCAGTAGTATATGGACAGGGGATCAGCCCCAGCATTTT. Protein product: CASSIWTGDQPQHF.

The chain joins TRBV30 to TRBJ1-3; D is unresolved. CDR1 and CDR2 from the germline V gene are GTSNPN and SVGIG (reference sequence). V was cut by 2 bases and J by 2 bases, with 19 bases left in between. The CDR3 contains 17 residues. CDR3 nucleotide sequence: TGTGCCTGGAGTTTCCCCGTTTGGCGGTCGGCTGGAAACACCATATATTTT. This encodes CAWSFPVWRSAGNTIYF.